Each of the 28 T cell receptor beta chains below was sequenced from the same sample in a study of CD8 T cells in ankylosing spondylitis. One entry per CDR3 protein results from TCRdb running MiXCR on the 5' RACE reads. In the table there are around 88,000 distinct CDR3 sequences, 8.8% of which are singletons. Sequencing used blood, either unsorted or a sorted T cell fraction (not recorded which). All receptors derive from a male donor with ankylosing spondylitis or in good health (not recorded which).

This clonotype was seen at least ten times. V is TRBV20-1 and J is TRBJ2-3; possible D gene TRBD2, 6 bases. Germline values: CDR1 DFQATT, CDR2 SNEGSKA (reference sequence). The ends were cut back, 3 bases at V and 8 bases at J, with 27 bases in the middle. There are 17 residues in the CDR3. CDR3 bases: TGCAGTGCTAGTCTGTTCAGGTTGAATCGGGGGACGGTTACGCAGTATTTT. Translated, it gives CSASLFRLNRGTVTQYF.

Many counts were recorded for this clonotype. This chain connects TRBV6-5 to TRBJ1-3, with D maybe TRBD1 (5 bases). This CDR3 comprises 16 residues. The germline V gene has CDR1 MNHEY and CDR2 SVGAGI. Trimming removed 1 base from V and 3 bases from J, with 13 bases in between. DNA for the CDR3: TGTGCCAGCAGTTACTACAGTCTGCAGGGTGGAAACACCATATATTTT. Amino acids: CASSYYSLQGGNTIYF.

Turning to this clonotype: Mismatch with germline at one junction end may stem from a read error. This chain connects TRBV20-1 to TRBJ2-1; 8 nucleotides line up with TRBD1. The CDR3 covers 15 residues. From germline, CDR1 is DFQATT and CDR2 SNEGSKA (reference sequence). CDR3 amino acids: CSAVGGQGDYSEQFF. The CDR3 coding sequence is TGCAGTGCCGTAGGCGGACAGGGAGACTACAGTGAGCAGTTCTTC.

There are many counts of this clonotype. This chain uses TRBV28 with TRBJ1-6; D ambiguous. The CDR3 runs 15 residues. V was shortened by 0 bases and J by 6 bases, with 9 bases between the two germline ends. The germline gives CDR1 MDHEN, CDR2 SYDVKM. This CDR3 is CASSLWGSANSPLHF. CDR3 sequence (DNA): TGTGCCAGCAGTTTATGGGGTTCCGCTAATTCACCCCTCCACTTT. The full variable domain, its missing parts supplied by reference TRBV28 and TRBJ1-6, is DVKVTQSSRYLVKRTGEKVFLECVQDMDHENMFWYRQDPGLGLRLIYFSYDVKMKEKGDIPEGYSVSREKKERFSLILESASTNQTSMYLCASSLWGSANSPLHFGNGTRLTVT.

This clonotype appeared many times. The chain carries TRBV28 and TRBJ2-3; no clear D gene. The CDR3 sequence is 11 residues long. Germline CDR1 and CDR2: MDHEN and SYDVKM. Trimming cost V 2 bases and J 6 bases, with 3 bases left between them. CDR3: CASSLIDTQYF. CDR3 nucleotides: TGTGCCAGCAGTTTAATTGATACGCAGTATTTT.

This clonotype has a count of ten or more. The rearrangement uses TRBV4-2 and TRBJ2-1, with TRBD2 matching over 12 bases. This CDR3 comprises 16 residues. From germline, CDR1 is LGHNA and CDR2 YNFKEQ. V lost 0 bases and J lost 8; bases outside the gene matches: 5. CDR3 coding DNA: TGTGCCAGCAGCCAAGAGTCTAGCGGGGGGGCCGATGAGCAGTTCTTC. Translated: CASSQESSGGADEQFF.

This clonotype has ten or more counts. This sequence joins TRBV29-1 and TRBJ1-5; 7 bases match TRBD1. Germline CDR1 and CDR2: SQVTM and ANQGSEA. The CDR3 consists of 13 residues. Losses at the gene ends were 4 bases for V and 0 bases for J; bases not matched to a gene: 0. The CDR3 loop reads CSVGDSSNQPQHF. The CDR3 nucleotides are TGCAGCGTTGGGGACAGTAGCAATCAGCCCCAGCATTTT. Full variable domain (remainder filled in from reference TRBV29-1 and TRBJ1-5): SAVISQKPSRDICQRGTSLTIQCQVDSQVTMMFWYRQQPGQSLTLIATANQGSEATYESGFVIDKFPISRPNLTFSTLTVSNMSPEDSSIYLCSVGDSSNQPQHFGDGTRLSIL.

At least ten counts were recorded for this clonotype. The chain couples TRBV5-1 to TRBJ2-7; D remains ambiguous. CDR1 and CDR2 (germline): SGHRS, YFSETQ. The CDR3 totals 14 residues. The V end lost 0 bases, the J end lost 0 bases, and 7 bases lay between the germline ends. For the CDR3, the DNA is TGCGCCAGCAGCTTGGAGGCCAGCTCCTACGAGCAGTACTTC. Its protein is CASSLEASSYEQYF.

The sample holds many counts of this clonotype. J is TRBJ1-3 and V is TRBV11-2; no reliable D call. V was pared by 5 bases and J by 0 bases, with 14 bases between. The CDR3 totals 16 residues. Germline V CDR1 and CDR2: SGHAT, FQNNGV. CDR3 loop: CASSPDSSLSGNTIYF. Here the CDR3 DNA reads TGTGCCAGCAGCCCCGACTCCAGCCTCTCTGGAAACACCATATATTTT. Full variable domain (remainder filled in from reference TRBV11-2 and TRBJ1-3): EAGVAQSPRYKIIEKRQSVAFWCNPISGHATLYWYQQILGQGPKLLIQFQNNGVVDDSQLPKDRFSAERLKGVDSTLKIQPAKLEDSAVYLCASSPDSSLSGNTIYFGEGSWLTVV.

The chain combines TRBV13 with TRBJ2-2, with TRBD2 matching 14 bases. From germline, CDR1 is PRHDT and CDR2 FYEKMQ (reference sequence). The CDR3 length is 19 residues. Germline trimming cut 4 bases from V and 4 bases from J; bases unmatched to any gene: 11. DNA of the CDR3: TGTGCCAGCAGCTCCTATGGGACTAGCGGGGGTGCGAGCACCGGGGAGCTGTTTTTT. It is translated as CASSSYGTSGGASTGELFF.

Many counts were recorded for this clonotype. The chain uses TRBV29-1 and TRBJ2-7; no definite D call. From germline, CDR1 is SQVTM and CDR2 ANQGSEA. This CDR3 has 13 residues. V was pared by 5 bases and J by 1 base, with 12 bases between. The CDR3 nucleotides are TGCAGCGTTCTCGGATCCTCGTCCTACGAGCAGTACTTC. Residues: CSVLGSSSYEQYF.

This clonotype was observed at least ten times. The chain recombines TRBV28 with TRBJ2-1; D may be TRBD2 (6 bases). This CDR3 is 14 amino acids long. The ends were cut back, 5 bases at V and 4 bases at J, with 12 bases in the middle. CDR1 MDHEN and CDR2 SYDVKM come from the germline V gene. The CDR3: CASSRSGTYNEQFF. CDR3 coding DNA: TGTGCCAGCAGTCGGTCAGGGACTTACAATGAGCAGTTCTTC.

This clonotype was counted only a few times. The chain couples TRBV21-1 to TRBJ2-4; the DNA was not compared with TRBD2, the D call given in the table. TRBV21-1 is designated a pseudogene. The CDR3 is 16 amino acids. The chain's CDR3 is CASLNGELLAKNIQYF. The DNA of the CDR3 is TGTGCCAGCCTAAACGGGGAGTTACTAGCCAAAAACATTCAGTACTTC.

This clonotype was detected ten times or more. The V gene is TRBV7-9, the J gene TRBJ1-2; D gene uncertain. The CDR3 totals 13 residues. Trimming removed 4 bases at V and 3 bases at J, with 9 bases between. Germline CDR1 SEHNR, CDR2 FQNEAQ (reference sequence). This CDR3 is CASSYRDHYGYTF. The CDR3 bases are TGTGCCAGCAGCTACCGAGACCACTATGGCTACACCTTC.

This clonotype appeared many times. The CDR3 bases are TGCAGCGTTGAATCGGATACTGGGGGACTGTTTTTT. Translating gives CSVESDTGGLFF. This sequence joins TRBV29-1 and TRBJ1-4, with D possibly matching TRBD1 (5 bases). From germline, CDR1 is SQVTM and CDR2 ANQGSEA. The length of the CDR3 is 12 residues. The V and J ends lost 2 bases and 13 bases respectively, with 14 bases between them. The whole variable domain, remainder taken from reference TRBV29-1 and TRBJ1-4, is SAVISQKPSRDICQRGTSLTIQCQVDSQVTMMFWYRQQPGQSLTLIATANQGSEATYESGFVIDKFPISRPNLTFSTLTVSNMSPEDSSIYLCSVESDTGGLFFGSGTQLSVL.

The CDR3 sequence is CSASPSGGSQETQYF. The CDR3 DNA reads TGCAGTGCTAGTCCCAGCGGGGGGAGTCAAGAGACCCAGTACTTC. This rearrangement joins TRBV20-1 to TRBJ2-5; 9 positions agree with TRBD2. Per the germline V gene, CDR1 is DFQATT and CDR2 is SNEGSKA (reference sequence). The CDR3 runs 15 residues. V was pared by 3 bases and J by 2 bases, with 7 bases of the junction left unmatched.

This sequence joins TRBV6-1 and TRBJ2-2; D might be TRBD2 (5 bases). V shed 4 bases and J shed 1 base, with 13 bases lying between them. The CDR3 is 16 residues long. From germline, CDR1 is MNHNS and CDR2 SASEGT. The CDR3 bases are TGTGCCAGCAGTGTCAACGGGGAGATGAACACCGGGGAGCTGTTTTTT. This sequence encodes CASSVNGEMNTGELFF.

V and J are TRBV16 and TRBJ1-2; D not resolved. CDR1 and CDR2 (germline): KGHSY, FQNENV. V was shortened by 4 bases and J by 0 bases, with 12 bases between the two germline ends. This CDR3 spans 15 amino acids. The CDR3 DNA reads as TGTGCCAGCAGCCGCTCGAGTGAAGCTAACTATGGCTACACCTTC. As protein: CASSRSSEANYGYTF.

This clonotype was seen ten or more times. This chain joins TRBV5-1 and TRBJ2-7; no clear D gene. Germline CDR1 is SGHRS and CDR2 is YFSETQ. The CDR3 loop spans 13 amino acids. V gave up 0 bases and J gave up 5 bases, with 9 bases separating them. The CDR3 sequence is CASSLAWVDEQYF. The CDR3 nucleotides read TGCGCCAGCAGCTTGGCCTGGGTGGACGAGCAGTACTTC. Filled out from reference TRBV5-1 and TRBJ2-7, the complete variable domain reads KAGVTQTPRYLIKTRGQQVTLSCSPISGHRSVSWYQQTPGQGLQFLFEYFSETQRNKGNFPGRFSGRQFSNSRSEMNVSTLELGDSALYLCASSLAWVDEQYFGPGTRLTVT.

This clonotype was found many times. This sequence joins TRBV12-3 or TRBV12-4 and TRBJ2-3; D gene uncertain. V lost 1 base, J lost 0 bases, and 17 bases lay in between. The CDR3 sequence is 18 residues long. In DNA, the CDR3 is TGTGCCAGCAGTTTAGTTTGGGCAGCTTATACAAGCACAGATACGCAGTATTTT. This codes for CASSLVWAAYTSTDTQYF.

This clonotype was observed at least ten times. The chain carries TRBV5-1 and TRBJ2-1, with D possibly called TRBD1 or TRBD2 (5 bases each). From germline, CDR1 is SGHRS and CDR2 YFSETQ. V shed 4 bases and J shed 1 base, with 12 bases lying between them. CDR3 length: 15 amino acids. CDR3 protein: CASSIRDGSYNEQFF. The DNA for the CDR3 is TGCGCCAGCAGCATCCGGGACGGGTCCTACAATGAGCAGTTCTTC.

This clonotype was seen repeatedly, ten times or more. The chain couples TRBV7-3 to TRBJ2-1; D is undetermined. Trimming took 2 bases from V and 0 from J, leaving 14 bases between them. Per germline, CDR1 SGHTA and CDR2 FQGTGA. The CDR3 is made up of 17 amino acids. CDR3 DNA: TGTGCCAGCAGCTTAGGGAACAGTCTAAGCTCCTACAATGAGCAGTTCTTC. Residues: CASSLGNSLSSYNEQFF.

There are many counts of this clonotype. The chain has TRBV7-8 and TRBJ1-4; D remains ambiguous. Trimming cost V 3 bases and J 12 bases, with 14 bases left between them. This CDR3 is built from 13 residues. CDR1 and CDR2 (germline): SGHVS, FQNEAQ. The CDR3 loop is CASSFSRGSELFF. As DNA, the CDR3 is TGTGCCAGCAGCTTCTCCCGAGGCAGCGAACTGTTTTTT.

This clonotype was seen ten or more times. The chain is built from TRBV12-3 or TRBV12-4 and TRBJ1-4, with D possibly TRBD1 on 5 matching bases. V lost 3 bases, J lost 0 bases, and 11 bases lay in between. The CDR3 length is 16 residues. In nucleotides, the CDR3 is TGTGCCAGCAGTTTCGGGGGTCCAACAACTAATGAAAAACTGTTTTTT. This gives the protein CASSFGGPTTNEKLFF.

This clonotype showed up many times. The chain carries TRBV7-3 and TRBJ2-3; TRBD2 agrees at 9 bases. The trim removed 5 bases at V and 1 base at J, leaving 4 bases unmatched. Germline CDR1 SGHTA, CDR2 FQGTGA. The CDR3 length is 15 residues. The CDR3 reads CASSKKRGGTDTQYF. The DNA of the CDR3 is TGTGCCAGCAGCAAGAAGCGGGGGGGCACAGATACGCAGTATTTT.

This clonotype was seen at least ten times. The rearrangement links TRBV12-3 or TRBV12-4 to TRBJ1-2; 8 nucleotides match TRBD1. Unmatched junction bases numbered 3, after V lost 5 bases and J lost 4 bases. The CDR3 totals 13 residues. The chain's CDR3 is CASSQGAGYGYTF. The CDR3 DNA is TGTGCCAGCAGTCAGGGGGCGGGCTATGGCTACACCTTC.

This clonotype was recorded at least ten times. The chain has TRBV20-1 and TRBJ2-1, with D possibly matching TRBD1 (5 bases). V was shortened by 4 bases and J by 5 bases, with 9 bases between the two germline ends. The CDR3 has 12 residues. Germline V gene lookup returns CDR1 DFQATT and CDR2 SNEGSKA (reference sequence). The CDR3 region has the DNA TGCAGTGCTAATGACAGAAACAATGAGCAGTTCTTC. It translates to CSANDRNNEQFF.

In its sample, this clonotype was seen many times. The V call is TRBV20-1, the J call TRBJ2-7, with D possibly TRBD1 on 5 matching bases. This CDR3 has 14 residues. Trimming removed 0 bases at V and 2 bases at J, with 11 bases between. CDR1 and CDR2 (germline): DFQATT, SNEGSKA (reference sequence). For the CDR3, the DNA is TGCAGTGCTAGAGACCTCAGGGTGGCCTACGAGCAGTACTTC. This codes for CSARDLRVAYEQYF.